Below, 17 T cell receptor beta chains from the same sample are listed, as sequenced in a study of cytomegalovirus exposure and HLA in healthy donors. The PCR was carried out with 60 Vbeta primers and 13 Jbeta primers. Profiled with immunoSEQ multiplex PCR; TCRdb holds only in-frame clones, not every one. The top ten clones hold roughly 0.9% of a sample with over 100,000 clones, roughly 73% of them seen once. The sequenced sample was PBMCs. Source of these receptors: a woman in her 30s in good health and CMV-seronegative.

The chain has TRBV6-1 and TRBJ2-7; D is possibly TRBD2 (5 bases). The CDR3 extends over 13 amino acids. Germline values: CDR1 MNHNS, CDR2 SASEGT. V was shortened by 0 bases and J by 6 bases, with 9 bases between the two germline ends. CDR3 DNA: TGTGCCAGCAGTGAAGCGAGGGTCGGCGAGCAGTACTTC. The encoded protein is CASSEARVGEQYF.

This chain joins TRBV10-3 and TRBJ2-1, with TRBD2 matching over 9 bases. CDR1 is ENHRY, CDR2 SYGVKD, per germline. V was clipped by 0 bases and J by 8 bases; unmatched bases: 8. The CDR3 is made up of 16 amino acids. The DNA for the CDR3 is TGTGCCATCAGTGAGTCAATTAGCGGGGGCGGGTATGAGCAGTTCTTC. This translates into CAISESISGGGYEQFF.

This chain joins TRBV30 and TRBJ1-5; no clear D gene. The CDR3 has 14 amino acids. The V and J ends lost 4 bases and 0 bases respectively, with 10 bases between them. Per the germline V gene, CDR1 is GTSNPN and CDR2 is SVGIG (reference sequence). CDR3 in DNA: TGTGCCTGGAATAGCGGGAATAGCAATCAGCCCCAGCATTTT. Its translation is CAWNSGNSNQPQHF.

The chain carries TRBV25-1 and TRBJ2-7; possibly TRBD1 for D (5 bases). Trimming shortened V by 3 bases and J by 5 bases, and 14 bases separated the two germline ends. Germline V CDR1 and CDR2: MGHDK, SYGVNS. The CDR3 has 14 amino acids. Here the CDR3 DNA reads TGTGCCAGCAGTGATTCGCAGTCAGGGAACGAGCAGTACTTC. Its translation: CASSDSQSGNEQYF.

This clone occurred a few times. The rearrangement joins TRBV28 to TRBJ1-3, with TRBD1 identical over 7 bases. The germline gives CDR1 MDHEN, CDR2 SYDVKM. After removal of 4 bases from V and 0 bases from J, the junction contained 3 bases not matched to a gene. The CDR3 is 15 residues long. The CDR3 here is CASSYRGYSGNTIYF. The DNA for the CDR3 is TGTGCCAGCAGTTACAGGGGATACTCTGGAAACACCATATATTTT.

This chain uses TRBV9 with TRBJ2-3; 7 bases are a match to TRBD1. CDR3 length equals 15 residues. Losses at the gene ends were 2 bases for V and 0 bases for J; bases not matched to a gene: 3. Per germline, CDR1 SGDLS and CDR2 YYNGEE. The CDR3 nucleotides are TGTGCCAGCAGCGTGACAGGGTCTAGCACAGATACGCAGTATTTT. Its protein product is CASSVTGSSTDTQYF. The full variable domain, rest sourced from reference TRBV9 and TRBJ2-3, is DSGVTQTPKHLITATGQRVTLRCSPRSGDLSVYWYQQSLDQGLQFLIQYYNGEERAKGNILERFSAQQFPDLHSELNLSSLELGDSALYFCASSVTGSSTDTQYFGPGTRLTVL.

DNA of the CDR3: TGCAGCGTGCAGGACAGCTACAATGAGCAGTTCTTC. Residues: CSVQDSYNEQFF. The J gene is TRBJ2-1, the V gene TRBV29-1; D is perhaps TRBD1 (6 bases). Germline V gene sequence: CDR1 SQVTM, CDR2 ANQGSEA. Trimming took off 6 bases at V and 3 bases at J, with 9 bases between the two ends. The CDR3 extends over 12 amino acids.

The rearrangement links TRBV27 to TRBJ1-2; 7 positions match TRBD1. This CDR3 is built from 14 residues. Germline CDR1 and CDR2: MNHEY and SMNVEV (reference sequence). Trimming removed 5 bases from V and 4 bases from J; junction bases left unmatched: 7. CDR3 coding DNA: TGTGCCAGCAGTCCACAACGGACAGGCTATGGCTACACCTTC. This sequence encodes CASSPQRTGYGYTF.

This sequence joins TRBV5-6 and TRBJ2-5, with D perhaps matching TRBD2 (7 bases). Trimming took off 4 bases at V and 2 bases at J, with 24 bases between the two ends. The V gene's germline CDR1 is SGHDT and CDR2 YYEEEE. This CDR3 comprises 18 residues. CDR3 DNA: TGTGCCAGCAGCAGGGGGGGGCTACAGGTGAGGCTTCAAGAGACCCAGTACTTC. Residues: CASSRGGLQVRLQETQYF.

The V gene is TRBV6-1, the J gene TRBJ1-3; D is possibly TRBD1 (6 bases). The V gene lost 3 bases and the J gene lost 4 bases, with 13 bases spanning the gap. Germline V gene lookup returns CDR1 MNHNS and CDR2 SASEGT. The CDR3 is 15 amino acids. The CDR3 DNA reads as TGTGCCAGCAGTGAGCTGACAGGCCGAGGAAACACCATATATTTT. It is translated as CASSELTGRGNTIYF.

The genes are TRBV27 and TRBJ1-1; D is unresolved. The V gene's germline CDR1 is MNHEY and CDR2 SMNVEV (reference sequence). There are 14 residues in the CDR3. Between the trimmed V and J ends, which lost 5 bases and 4 bases, there was a span of 14 bases. The CDR3 loop is CASSIRGVSTEAFF. CDR3 sequence (DNA): TGTGCCAGCAGTATACGGGGAGTTTCCACTGAAGCTTTCTTT.

The chain has TRBV19 and TRBJ1-2; D not certain. Trimming stripped 7 bases from V and 2 bases from J, with 11 bases between. CDR3 length: 13 amino acids. CDR1 and CDR2 from the germline V gene are LNHDA and SQIVND (reference sequence). This chain's CDR3 is CASTNGANYGYTF. DNA for the CDR3: TGTGCCAGTACCAACGGAGCAAACTATGGCTACACCTTC.

The rearrangement uses TRBV30 and TRBJ1-1, with unresolved D. The V gene's germline CDR1 is GTSNPN and CDR2 SVGIG (reference sequence). The CDR3 totals 17 residues. Trimming took off 0 bases at V and 1 base at J, with 18 bases between the two ends. The CDR3 DNA reads TGTGCCTGGAGTGTCGGGTTGCGGCTCTTGGGGAACACTGAAGCTTTCTTT. Its translation is CAWSVGLRLLGNTEAFF.

The chain carries TRBV6-4 and TRBJ1-2, with TRBD1 identical over 10 bases. Losses at the gene ends were 6 bases for V and 4 bases for J; bases not matched to a gene: 8. Per the germline V gene, CDR1 is MRHNA and CDR2 is SNTAGT. There are 15 residues in the CDR3. The CDR3 protein is CASRLGTGDSYGYTF. The CDR3, as DNA: TGTGCCAGCAGACTCGGGACAGGGGATTCCTATGGCTACACCTTC.

This chain links TRBV19 with TRBJ2-7, with a tentative D call TRBD1 (5 bases). The V and J ends lost 5 bases and 4 bases respectively, with 12 bases between them. The CDR3 is 13 residues long. CDR1 and CDR2 from the germline V gene are LNHDA and SQIVND (reference sequence). This CDR3 is CASSYDSLYEQYF. The CDR3 DNA reads as TGTGCCAGTAGTTACGACAGCCTATACGAGCAGTACTTC.

This rearrangement joins TRBV6-1 to TRBJ2-7, with TRBD1 matching over 11 bases. The ends lost 6 bases at V and 6 bases at J; junction bases unmatched: 7. The CDR3 contains 14 residues. Germline V CDR1 and CDR2: MNHNS, SASEGT. In DNA, the CDR3 is TGTGCCAGCAGGGACAGGGGGCGCTTGTGCGAGCAGTACTTC. Amino acids: CASRDRGRLCEQYF.

This clone was seen only once. The CDR3 protein is CAISELGGRGEAFF. The CDR3 DNA sequence: TGTGCCATCAGTGAGCTAGGGGGTAGGGGCGAAGCTTTCTTT. The genes are TRBV10-3 and TRBJ1-1, with D perhaps matching TRBD1 (6 bases). The germline V and J ends were trimmed by 2 bases and 8 bases, with 15 bases remaining between them. The CDR3 has 14 residues. Germline values: CDR1 ENHRY, CDR2 SYGVKD.